The 18 T cell receptor beta chains below come from one sample, sequenced in a study of OX40 agonist ivuxolimab in advanced cancers. TCRdb's copy holds only in-frame clones and misses some; the assay was immunoSEQ multiplex PCR. The sample includes tens of thousands of clones, approximately 90% of them seen just once. The sequenced sample was CD4+ or CD8+ T cells sorted from blood, obtained in a trial of the OX40 agonist ivuxolimab. The receptors derive from an adult with an advanced solid tumor such as melanoma, head and neck, liver or kidney cancer.

The chain recombines TRBV6-1 with TRBJ1-2; 9 nucleotides match TRBD1. Germline-derived CDR1 and CDR2 are MNHNS and SASEGT. Trimming removed 5 bases from V and 8 bases from J; junction bases left unmatched: 6. The CDR3 is 13 amino acids. The CDR3, as DNA: TGTGCCAGCAGTTCCGGACAGGGGCGCGGCTACACCTTC. This gives the protein CASSSGQGRGYTF.

V usage is TRBV11-3 and J usage is TRBJ2-7, with 9 bases matching TRBD2. The ends lost 0 bases at V and 1 base at J; junction bases unmatched: 7. The germline gives CDR1 SGHNT, CDR2 YENEEA. This CDR3 is 17 amino acids long. In nucleotides, the CDR3 is TGTGCCAGCAGCTTAGACCTGCGGGAGGGTCTATCCTACGAGCAGTACTTC. Translated: CASSLDLREGLSYEQYF.

The CDR3 DNA follows: TGTGCCAGCAGTTACGTTCAGGGCAGACAGCCCCAGCATTTT. Amino acid sequence: CASSYVQGRQPQHF. The V call is TRBV6-5, the J call TRBJ1-5, with D perhaps TRBD1 (5 bases). CDR1 and CDR2 (germline): MNHEY, SVGAGI. The CDR3 is 14 residues long. V shed 2 bases and J shed 7 bases, with 12 bases lying between them.

This rearrangement joins TRBV7-2 to TRBJ2-5; TRBD2 matches 12 bases. This CDR3 comprises 18 residues. V shed 1 base, J shed 0 bases, and the junction held 6 bases outside the gene matches. CDR1 and CDR2 from the germline V gene are SGHTA and FQGNSA. CDR3 nucleotides: TGTGCCAGCAGCTTAGGACTAGCGGGGGCCCGGTACCAAGAGACCCAGTACTTC. It encodes CASSLGLAGARYQETQYF.

The J gene is TRBJ2-7, the V gene TRBV29-1; D ambiguous. Trimming shortened V by 4 bases and J by 5 bases, and 15 bases separated the two germline ends. The germline gives CDR1 SQVTM, CDR2 ANQGSEA. The CDR3 runs 13 residues. Here the CDR3 DNA reads TGCAGCGTTGCATTCGGAGCCCGTGACGAGCAGTACTTC. Encoded protein: CSVAFGARDEQYF.

The sample holds one count of this clone. The chain links TRBV7-9 to TRBJ2-7; D gene ambiguous. The CDR3 is 14 residues long. Germline CDR1 is SEHNR and CDR2 is FQNEAQ (reference sequence). The V end was cut by 6 bases, the J end by 0 bases, with 12 bases between. Written as DNA, the CDR3 is TGTGCCAGCAGTCCCAGCCTAAACTCCTACGAGCAGTACTTC. It specifies CASSPSLNSYEQYF.

The V gene is TRBV7-3, the J gene TRBJ2-5; D unclear. The CDR3 sequence is 13 residues long. Germline CDR1 reads SGHTA; CDR2 reads FQGTGA. Trimming cost V 2 bases and J 3 bases, with 7 bases left between them. The DNA of the CDR3 is TGTGCCAGCAGCTTAGTGTCGGAAGAGACCCAGTACTTC. Its protein is CASSLVSEETQYF. Variable domain in full (rest from reference TRBV7-3 and TRBJ2-5): GAGVSQTPSNKVTEKGKYVELRCDPISGHTALYWYRQSLGQGPEFLIYFQGTGAADDSGLPNDRFFAVRPEGSVSTLKIQRTERGDSAVYLCASSLVSEETQYFGPGTRLLVL.

The gene calls are TRBV5-1 and TRBJ1-1; 9 bases are a match to TRBD1. Trimming at V came to 3 bases and at J to 6 bases, leaving 6 bases not matched to a gene. There are 14 residues in the CDR3. Germline lookup yields CDR1 SGHRS and CDR2 YFSETQ. The CDR3 here is CASSSTGGRAEAFF. The CDR3 region has the DNA TGCGCCAGCAGCTCCACAGGGGGCCGGGCTGAAGCTTTCTTT.

This clone appeared once. V gene TRBV7-9 combines with J gene TRBJ1-2, with D maybe TRBD1 (6 bases). This CDR3 spans 16 amino acids. In germline, CDR1 is SEHNR, CDR2 FQNEAQ (reference sequence). Trimming left V 5 bases short and J 3 bases short, with 19 bases between. The CDR3 loop reads CASSGTGQPTYYGYTF. In DNA, the CDR3 is TGTGCCAGCAGCGGGACTGGACAGCCGACATACTATGGCTACACCTTC. Combining the CDR3 with reference TRBV7-9 and TRBJ1-2 gives the whole variable domain DTGVSQNPRHKITKRGQNVTFRCDPISEHNRLYWYRQTLGQGPEFLTYFQNEAQLEKSRLLSDRFSAERPKGSFSTLEIQRTEQGDSAMYLCASSGTGQPTYYGYTFGSGTRLTVV.

The chain employs TRBV7-8 and TRBJ2-2, with 7 bases aligning to TRBD2. Germline V gene sequence: CDR1 SGHVS, CDR2 FQNEAQ. This CDR3 has 18 amino acids. J was trimmed by 1 base and V by 4 bases; bases with no gene match: 12. The CDR3 region is CASSSPTGVAGNTGELFF. The CDR3 DNA sequence: TGTGCCAGCAGCTCACCCACGGGAGTAGCGGGGAACACCGGGGAGCTGTTTTTT.

The chain recombines TRBV5-1 with TRBJ2-7; 8 positions agree with TRBD2. The ends lost 7 bases at V and 2 bases at J; junction bases unmatched: 11. The CDR3 is made up of 15 amino acids. CDR1 and CDR2 (germline): SGHRS, YFSETQ. CDR3 coding DNA: TGCGCCAGCGGGCGAGGAGCGGGGGACCCCTACGAGCAGTACTTC. It specifies CASGRGAGDPYEQYF.

This clone was recorded only once. This chain uses TRBV2 with TRBJ2-5; 9 bases are shared with TRBD1. The V and J ends lost 8 bases and 1 base, in that order; junction bases with no gene match: 5. This CDR3 has 14 residues. Looked up from germline, CDR1 is SNHLY and CDR2 is FYNNEI. CDR3 amino acids: CASQDRGGQETQYF. CDR3 nucleotides: TGTGCCAGCCAGGACAGGGGAGGCCAAGAGACCCAGTACTTC.

The J gene is TRBJ2-3, the V gene TRBV6-5; D uncertain. The germline V and J ends were trimmed by 0 bases and 5 bases, with 12 bases remaining between them. The CDR3 length is 15 residues. Germline CDR1 reads MNHEY; CDR2 reads SVGAGI. The CDR3: CASSYSGGSGDTQYF. The CDR3 DNA reads as TGTGCCAGCAGTTACTCGGGTGGCTCGGGAGATACGCAGTATTTT.

This clone was seen just once. V is TRBV10-3 and J is TRBJ2-7; D gene uncertain. With 3 bases removed from V and 3 bases from J, the gap between germline ends came to 6 bases. Germline CDR1 reads ENHRY; CDR2 reads SYGVKD. CDR3 length equals 12 residues. CDR3 sequence (DNA): TGTGCCATCAGTGATCGGAACTACGAGCAGTACTTC. Protein: CAISDRNYEQYF.

This chain joins TRBV7-8 and TRBJ2-5; D is undetermined. The J call is uncertain, as TRBJ2-7 better fits the DNA end. There are 14 residues in the CDR3. Germline CDR1 reads SGHVS; CDR2 reads FQNEAQ. This CDR3 reads CASSLQVLNYEQYF. The DNA of the CDR3 is TGTGCCAGCAGCCTCCAAGTTCTAAACTACGAGCAGTACTTC.

V usage is TRBV19 and J usage is TRBJ1-1; TRBD1 is a possible D gene (6 bases). Trimming shortened V by 5 bases and J by 2 bases, and 9 bases separated the two germline ends. This CDR3 has 13 residues. The germline V gene encodes CDR1 LNHDA and CDR2 SQIVND (reference sequence). The CDR3 is CASSSQGNTEAFF. The CDR3 DNA sequence: TGTGCCAGTAGTTCACAGGGTAACACTGAAGCTTTCTTT. Combining the CDR3 with reference TRBV19 and TRBJ1-1 gives the whole variable domain DGGITQSPKYLFRKEGQNVTLSCEQNLNHDAMYWYRQDPGQGLRLIYYSQIVNDFQKGDIAEGYSVSREKKESFPLTVTSAQKNPTAFYLCASSSQGNTEAFFGQGTRLTVV.

This chain joins TRBV7-6 and TRBJ2-7; D ambiguous. V lost 3 bases and J lost 4, with 16 bases in between. CDR1 is SGHVS and CDR2 is FNYEAQ in the germline V gene. CDR3 length: 15 amino acids. The CDR3 DNA sequence: TGTGCCAGCAGCTTCTACTCAGGCCCCGAATACGAGCAGTACTTC. The encoded protein is CASSFYSGPEYEQYF.

The V call is TRBV28, the J call TRBJ1-4; 11 positions agree with TRBD1. This CDR3 is 15 amino acids long. Trimming removed 6 bases from V and 7 bases from J; junction bases left unmatched: 7. Germline V gene sequence: CDR1 MDHEN, CDR2 SYDVKM. CDR3 DNA sequence: TGTGCCAGCAGCTCGCCCGGGACAGGGGGTGAAAAACTGTTTTTT. Translating it yields CASSSPGTGGEKLFF.